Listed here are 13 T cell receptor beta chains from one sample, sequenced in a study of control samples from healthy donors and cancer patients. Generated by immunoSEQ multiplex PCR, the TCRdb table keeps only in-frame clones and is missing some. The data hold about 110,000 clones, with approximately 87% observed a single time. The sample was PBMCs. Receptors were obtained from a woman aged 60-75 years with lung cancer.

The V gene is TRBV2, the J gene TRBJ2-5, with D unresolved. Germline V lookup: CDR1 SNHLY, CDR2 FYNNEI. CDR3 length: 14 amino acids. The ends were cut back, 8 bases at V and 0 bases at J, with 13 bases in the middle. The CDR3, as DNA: TGTGCCAGCCTCCCCCCCGAGAACCAAGAGACCCAGTACTTC. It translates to CASLPPENQETQYF.

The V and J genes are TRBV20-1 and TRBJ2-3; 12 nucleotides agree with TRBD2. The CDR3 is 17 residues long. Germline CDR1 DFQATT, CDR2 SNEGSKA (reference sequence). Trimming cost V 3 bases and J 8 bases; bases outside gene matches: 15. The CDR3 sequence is CSASSSGLAGGPGTQYF. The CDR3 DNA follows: TGCAGTGCTAGTTCGTCCGGGCTAGCGGGAGGGCCGGGTACGCAGTATTTT.

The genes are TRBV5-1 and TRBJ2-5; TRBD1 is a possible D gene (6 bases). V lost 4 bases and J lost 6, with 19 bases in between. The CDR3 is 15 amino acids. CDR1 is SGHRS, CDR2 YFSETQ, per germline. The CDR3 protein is CASSMGTSALQTQYF. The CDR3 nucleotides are TGCGCCAGCAGCATGGGGACATCCGCTCTTCAGACCCAGTACTTC.

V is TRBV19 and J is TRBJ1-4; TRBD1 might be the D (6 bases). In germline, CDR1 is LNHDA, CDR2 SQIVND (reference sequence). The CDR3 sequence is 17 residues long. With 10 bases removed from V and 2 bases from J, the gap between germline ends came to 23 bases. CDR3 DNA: TGTGCCACCTCACAGGGACAACCCACATTGACTAATGAAAAACTGTTTTTT. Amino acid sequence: CATSQGQPTLTNEKLFF.

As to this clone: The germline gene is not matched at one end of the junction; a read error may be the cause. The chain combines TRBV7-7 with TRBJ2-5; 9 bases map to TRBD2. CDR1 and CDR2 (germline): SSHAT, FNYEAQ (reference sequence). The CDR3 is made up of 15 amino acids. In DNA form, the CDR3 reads TGTGCTAGCAGCAGCGGGGGGACGTACCAAGAGACCCAGTACTTC. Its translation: CASSSGGTYQETQYF.

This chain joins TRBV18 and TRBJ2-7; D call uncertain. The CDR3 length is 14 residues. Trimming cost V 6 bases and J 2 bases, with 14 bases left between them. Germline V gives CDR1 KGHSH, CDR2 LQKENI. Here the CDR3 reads CASSQRVETYEQYF. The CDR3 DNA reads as TGTGCCAGCTCTCAAAGGGTTGAGACCTACGAGCAGTACTTC.

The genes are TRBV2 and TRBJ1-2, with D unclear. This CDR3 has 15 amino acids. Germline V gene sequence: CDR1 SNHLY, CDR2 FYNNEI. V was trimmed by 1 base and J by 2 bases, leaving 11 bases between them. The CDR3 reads CASSEVPPANYGYTF. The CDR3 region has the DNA TGTGCCAGCAGTGAAGTCCCCCCAGCCAACTATGGCTACACCTTC.

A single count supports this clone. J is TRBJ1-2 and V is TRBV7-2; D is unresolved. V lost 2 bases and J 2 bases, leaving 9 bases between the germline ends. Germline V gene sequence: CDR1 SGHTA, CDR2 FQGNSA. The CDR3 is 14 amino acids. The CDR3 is CASSLNLVNYGYTF. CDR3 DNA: TGTGCCAGCAGCTTAAATTTGGTCAACTATGGCTACACCTTC. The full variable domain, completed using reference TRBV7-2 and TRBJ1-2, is GAGVSQSPSNKVTEKGKDVELRCDPISGHTALYWYRQSLGQGLEFLIYFQGNSAPDKSGLPSDRFSAERTGGSVSTLTIQRTQQEDSAVYLCASSLNLVNYGYTFGSGTRLTVV.

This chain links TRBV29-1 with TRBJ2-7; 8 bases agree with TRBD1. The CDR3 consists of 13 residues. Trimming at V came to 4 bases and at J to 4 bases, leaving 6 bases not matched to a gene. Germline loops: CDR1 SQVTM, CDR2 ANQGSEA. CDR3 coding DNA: TGCAGCGTTGGATCAGGGGGCAGGTACGAGCAGTACTTC. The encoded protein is CSVGSGGRYEQYF.

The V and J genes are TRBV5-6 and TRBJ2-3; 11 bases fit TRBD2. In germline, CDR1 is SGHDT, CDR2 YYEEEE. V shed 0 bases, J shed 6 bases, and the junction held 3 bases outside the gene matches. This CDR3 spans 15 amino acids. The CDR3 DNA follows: TGTGCCAGCAGCTTGGCAGCTAGCGGGAGGGATACGCAGTATTTT. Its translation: CASSLAASGRDTQYF.

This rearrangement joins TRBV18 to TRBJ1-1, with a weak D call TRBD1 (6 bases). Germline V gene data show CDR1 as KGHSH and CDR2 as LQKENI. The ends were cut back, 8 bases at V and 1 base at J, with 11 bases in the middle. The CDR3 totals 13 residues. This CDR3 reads CASQQGENTEAFF. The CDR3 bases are TGTGCCAGCCAACAGGGCGAGAACACTGAAGCTTTCTTT.

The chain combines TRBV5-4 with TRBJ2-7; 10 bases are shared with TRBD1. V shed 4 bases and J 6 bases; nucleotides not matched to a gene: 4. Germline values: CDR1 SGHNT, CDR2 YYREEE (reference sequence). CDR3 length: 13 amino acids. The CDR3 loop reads CASSLGQGSEQYF. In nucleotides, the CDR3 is TGTGCCAGCAGCCTGGGACAGGGGAGCGAGCAGTACTTC.

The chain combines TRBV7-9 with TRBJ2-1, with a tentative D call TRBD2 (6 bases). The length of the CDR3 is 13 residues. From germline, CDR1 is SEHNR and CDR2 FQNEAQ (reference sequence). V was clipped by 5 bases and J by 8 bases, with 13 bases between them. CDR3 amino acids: CASSPGLLDEQFF. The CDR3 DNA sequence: TGTGCCAGCAGCCCGGGACTCCTGGATGAGCAGTTCTTC.